This is a list of T cell receptor beta chains from one sample in a study of T cell responses to AZD1222 COVID-19 vaccine. The repertoire was sequenced with immunoSEQ multiplex PCR; TCRdb's copy has only in-frame clones and lacks some. The sample lists 150,000 to 200,000 clones; under 95% were seen once. The specimen was peripheral blood, collected 28 days after the second AZD1222 dose. Receptor source: an adult who received the AZD1222 COVID-19 vaccine. Each CDR3 is given with its conserved first and last residue. Each record gives: CDR3 length, V gene, J gene, D gene, clone size, CDR3 protein, CDR3 DNA. The D gene is left open where the match is weak. The listing skips clone size in some rows; elsewhere it reads once, few, many or a size class.

15,TRBV2,TRBJ2-1,TRBD2,-,CASNLGLANYNEQFF,TGTGCCAGCAACCTCGGACTAGCGAATTACAATGAGCAGTTCTTC
14,TRBV6-5,TRBJ1-1,-,-,CASTEGGINTEAFF,TGTGCCAGCACCGAGGGGGGAATCAACACTGAAGCTTTCTTT
15,TRBV5-5,TRBJ1-1,-,-,CASSTPAGENTEAFF,TGTGCCAGCAGCACCCCGGCGGGGGAGAACACTGAAGCTTTCTTT
16,TRBV5-1,TRBJ1-1,TRBD1,-,CASSLSSPRGQAEAFF,TGCGCCAGCAGCTTATCTTCCCCAAGGGGGCAGGCTGAAGCTTTCTTT
14,TRBV6-2/TRBV6-3,TRBJ1-5,-,-,CASSWWEKNQPQHF,TGTGCCAGCAGCTGGTGGGAGAAAAATCAGCCCCAGCATTTT
15,TRBV6-1,TRBJ1-2,-,-,CASSENPGWAYGYTF,TGTGCCAGCAGTGAAAACCCGGGCTGGGCCTATGGCTACACCTTC
12,TRBV5-6,TRBJ2-7,-,once,CASSSIAYEQYF,TGTGCCAGCAGCTCAATAGCCTACGAGCAGTACTTC
16,TRBV7-8,TRBJ1-5,TRBD1,-,CASSLARTGGRQPQHF,TGTGCCAGCAGCTTAGCCCGGACAGGCGGAAGGCAGCCCCAGCATTTT
16,TRBV3-1/TRBV3-2,TRBJ2-5,TRBD2,-,CASSDAGGPERETQYF,TGTGCCAGCAGCGACGCGGGGGGGCCGGAGAGGGAGACCCAGTACTTC
15,TRBV7-2,TRBJ1-5,-,-,CASSLDREYNQPQHF,TGTGCCAGCAGCTTAGACAGGGAGTACAATCAGCCCCAGCATTTT
13,TRBV5-1,TRBJ2-1,-,-,CASSPGGGGEQFF,TGCGCCAGCAGCCCCGGGGGAGGCGGTGAGCAGTTCTTC
16,TRBV25-1,TRBJ1-5,-,-,CASNRLRDVSNQPQHF,TGTGCCAGCAACAGGCTCCGAGACGTTAGCAATCAGCCCCAGCATTTT
13,TRBV2,TRBJ1-5,-,-,CASHSGGGQPQHF,TGTGCCAGCCATAGCGGGGGCGGACAGCCCCAGCATTTT
14,TRBV19,TRBJ1-2,-,-,CASSPLEALYGYTF,TGTGCCAGTAGTCCCCTGGAAGCCCTCTATGGCTACACCTTC
14,TRBV7-9,TRBJ1-2,TRBD1,-,CASRPTGTGIGYTF,TGTGCCAGCAGACCCACCGGGACAGGAATTGGCTACACCTTC
14,TRBV19,TRBJ1-1,-,-,CASSMLGMDTEAFF,TGTGCCAGTAGTATGCTGGGGATGGACACTGAAGCTTTCTTT
16,TRBV11-2,TRBJ2-1,-,-,CASRPDGGAAYNEQFF,TGTGCCAGCCGCCCGGACGGCGGGGCGGCGTACAATGAGCAGTTCTTC
16,TRBV7-3,TRBJ2-2,TRBD2,-,CASSGTTSGSSGELFF,TGTGCCAGCAGCGGAACGACTAGCGGGAGCTCCGGGGAGCTGTTTTTT
15,TRBV12-5,TRBJ1-1,-,-,CASGLVEGGGTEAFF,TGTGCTAGTGGTTTGGTAGAGGGGGGCGGCACTGAAGCTTTCTTT
14,TRBV6-6,TRBJ2-7,-,-,CASHGGPNSYEQYF,TGTGCCAGCCACGGGGGGCCGAACTCCTACGAGCAGTACTTC
11,TRBV6-2/TRBV6-3,TRBJ1-1,-,-,CASSYAWEAFF,TGTGCCAGCAGCTATGCCTGGGAGGCTTTCTTT
15,TRBV30,TRBJ1-5,-,-,CAWTMGQGRNQPQHF,TGTGCCTGGACGATGGGGCAGGGAAGAAATCAGCCCCAGCATTTT
13,TRBV5-4,TRBJ2-5,-,-,CASSLPFRETQYF,TGTGCCAGCAGCCTGCCATTTCGGGAGACCCAGTACTTC
15,TRBV5-1,TRBJ2-5,-,-,CASSSAWGRAETQYF,TGCGCCAGCAGCTCGGCTTGGGGGCGCGCTGAGACCCAGTACTTC
12,TRBV7-2,TRBJ2-2,-,-,CASSLGTGELFF,TGTGCCAGCAGCTTAGGCACCGGGGAGCTGTTTTTT
14,TRBV27,TRBJ1-2,TRBD1,-,CASSFRDRGRGYTF,TGTGCCAGCAGTTTTAGGGACAGAGGAAGGGGCTACACCTTC
14,TRBV5-4,TRBJ1-1,-,-,CASSWGPVNTEAFF,TGCGCCAGCAGCTGGGGGCCGGTTAACACTGAAGCTTTCTTT
15,TRBV18,TRBJ1-5,-,-,CASSPVGDTNQPQHF,TGTGCCAGCTCACCAGTTGGGGATACCAATCAGCCCCAGCATTTT
14,TRBV28,TRBJ2-7,-,once,CASRSPSFEGEQYF,TGTGCCAGCCGCAGTCCCAGTTTTGAGGGCGAGCAGTACTTC
13,TRBV5-1,TRBJ2-5,-,-,CASSLGGQETQYF,TGCGCCAGCAGCTTGGGGGGTCAAGAGACCCAGTACTTC
11,TRBV29-1,TRBJ1-1,-,-,CSVAENTEAFF,TGCAGCGTCGCGGAGAACACTGAAGCTTTCTTT
15,TRBV28,TRBJ1-5,-,-,CASSQEGGRYQPQHF,TGTGCCAGCAGCCAGGAGGGGGGCCGATATCAGCCCCAGCATTTT
12,TRBV6-2/TRBV6-3,TRBJ1-5,-,few,CASSLGIQPQHF,TGTGCCAGCAGCCTAGGGATTCAGCCCCAGCATTTT
15,TRBV10-2,TRBJ1-3,-,-,CASRDTGSAGNTIYF,TGCGCCAGCAGAGATACAGGCTCAGCTGGAAACACCATATATTTT
14,TRBV5-6,TRBJ2-2,-,-,CASSLPVFTGELFF,TGTGCCAGCAGCTTGCCAGTCTTCACCGGGGAGCTGTTTTTT